A selection of T cell receptor beta chains follows, all from one sample in a study of CD8 T cells in ankylosing spondylitis. From the 5' RACE reads, TCRdb called clonotypes with MiXCR, one entry per CDR3 protein. The sample has more than 20,000 distinct CDR3 sequences, approximately 12% seen once. The sequencing input was blood. The receptors were sampled from a male donor with ankylosing spondylitis or in good health (not recorded which). Both conserved end residues are part of each CDR3. Fields, in order: J gene, D gene, V gene, clone size, CDR3 protein, CDR3 DNA. D genes are given only for firm matches. Size tells how often a clone was seen (once, few, many) or the class of an expanded clone, and some rows leave it out.

>TRBJ2-3|TRBD2|TRBV9|few
CASSVGTSGRLLTDTQYF
TGTGCCAGCAGCGTAGGGACTAGCGGGAGGCTACTCACAGATACGCAGTATTTT
>TRBJ2-7|-|TRBV20-1|medium-sized
CSAYGPSYEQYF
TGCAGTGCGTACGGGCCATCCTACGAGCAGTACTTC
>TRBJ2-2|-|TRBV5-1|many
CASSPPARATGELFF
TGCGCCAGCAGCCCCCCAGCCAGGGCCACCGGGGAGCTGTTTTTT
>TRBJ2-5|-|TRBV5-4|few
CASSFQGKETQYF
TGTGCCAGCAGCTTTCAGGGGAAAGAGACCCAGTACTTC
>TRBJ2-3|-|TRBV12-3/TRBV12-4|few
CASRRDSSTDTQYF
TGTGCCAGCAGACGGGACTCGAGCACAGATACGCAGTATTTT
>TRBJ2-3|-|TRBV5-1|many
CASSPQVTDTQYF
TGCGCCAGCAGCCCGCAGGTCACAGATACGCAGTATTTT
>TRBJ2-2|-|TRBV9|-
CASSVAGVGTGELFF
TGTGCCAGCAGCGTAGCGGGGGTAGGAACCGGGGAGCTGTTTTTT
>TRBJ1-1|-|TRBV25-1|-
CASSLGRTEAFF
TGTGCCAGCAGTTTAGGGCGCACTGAAGCTTTCTTT
>TRBJ2-5|-|TRBV20-1|-
CSASRPGSGETQYF
TGCAGTGCTAGCCGTCCGGGGTCGGGGGAGACCCAGTACTTC
>TRBJ2-1|-|TRBV12-3/TRBV12-4|-
CASRPPGDEQFF
TGTGCCAGCAGACCTCCGGGCGACGAGCAGTTCTTC
>TRBJ2-3|-|TRBV5-1|-
CASSLAVDTQYF
TGCGCCAGCAGCTTGGCCGTAGATACGCAGTATTTT
>TRBJ2-2|-|TRBV15|many
CATSRRAENTGELFF
TGTGCCACCAGCAGAAGAGCGGAGAACACCGGGGAGCTGTTTTTT
>TRBJ2-1|TRBD2|TRBV20-1|many
CSAPRGERTFF
TGCAGTGCTCCCCGGGGGGAGAGGACGTTCTTC
>TRBJ2-7|TRBD2|TRBV5-1|many
CASSPGLAGGVHEQYF
TGCGCCAGCAGCCCGGGACTAGCGGGAGGCGTCCACGAGCAGTACTTC
>TRBJ2-1|TRBD2|TRBV7-9|-
CASSDWSGRALNEQFF
TGTGCCAGCAGCGACTGGAGCGGGAGGGCCCTCAATGAGCAGTTCTTC
>TRBJ2-3|TRBD2|TRBV20-1|-
CSARDSAAGGIDTQYF
TGCAGTGCCAGAGATTCGGCAGCGGGAGGAATAGATACGCAGTATTTT
>TRBJ2-6|-|TRBV6-2/TRBV6-3|-
CASREGNVLTF
TGTGCCAGCAGGGAAGGCAACGTCCTGACTTTC
>TRBJ2-2|TRBD2|TRBV6-6|-
CASSYRTSGNGELFF
TGTGCCAGCAGTTACCGGACTAGCGGCAACGGGGAGCTGTTTTTT
>TRBJ1-4|TRBD1|TRBV11-2|many
CASSLAPDRGEKLFF
TGTGCCAGCAGCTTAGCCCCGGACAGGGGTGAAAAACTGTTTTTT
>TRBJ2-1|-|TRBV4-3|many
CASRIQVIGDNEQFF
TGCGCCAGCAGAATACAGGTGATAGGGGACAATGAGCAGTTCTTC
>TRBJ2-1|TRBD2|TRBV12-3/TRBV12-4|few
CASRAGLADNEQFF
TGTGCCAGCAGAGCGGGACTAGCGGACAATGAGCAGTTCTTC
>TRBJ1-5|-|TRBV6-5|many
CASSPGRGNQPQHF
TGTGCCAGCAGTCCAGGACGGGGGAATCAGCCCCAGCATTTT
>TRBJ2-2|-|TRBV6-5|few
CASSLSASGELFF
TGTGCCAGCAGCCTCAGTGCGTCCGGGGAGCTGTTTTTT
>TRBJ2-5|TRBD1|TRBV6-2/TRBV6-3|few
CASSSLPGTGARETQYF
TGTGCCAGCAGTTCTTTACCTGGGACAGGGGCTAGAGAGACCCAGTACTTC
>TRBJ2-5|-|TRBV28|many
CASSSIEWGSQETQYF
TGTGCCAGCAGTTCAATCGAATGGGGGTCCCAAGAGACCCAGTACTTC
>TRBJ2-1|-|TRBV28|-
CASTFQGGGNEQFF
TGTGCCAGCACCTTCCAAGGTGGGGGCAATGAGCAGTTCTTC
>TRBJ2-2|-|TRBV6-9|-
CASSYIRATGELFF
TGTGCCAGCAGTTATATCAGAGCCACCGGGGAGCTGTTTTTT
>TRBJ2-3|-|TRBV6-1|-
CASSARNREGTDTQYF
TGTGCCAGCAGTGCTAGGAACAGGGAGGGCACAGATACGCAGTATTTT
>TRBJ2-1|-|TRBV29-1|-
CSASDQYEQFF
TGCAGCGCCTCCGACCAGTATGAGCAGTTCTTC
>TRBJ2-3|-|TRBV5-1|-
CASSLVGSTSMDTQYF
TGCGCCAGCAGCTTGGTGGGATCCACTTCCATGGATACGCAGTATTTT
>TRBJ1-1|-|TRBV7-9|many
CASSPSGAVKDTEAFF
TGTGCCAGCTCCCCGTCCGGGGCGGTAAAAGACACTGAAGCTTTCTTT
>TRBJ1-2|-|TRBV12-3/TRBV12-4|few
CASSPGIYYGYTF
TGTGCCAGCAGTCCCGGCATATACTATGGCTACACCTTC
>TRBJ2-3|-|TRBV28|many
CASSSGLHTDTQYF
TGTGCCAGCAGTTCGGGACTCCACACAGATACGCAGTATTTT
>TRBJ2-7|TRBD1|TRBV7-2|-
CASSRGQGWEGERYF
TGTGCCAGCAGCCGGGGACAGGGGTGGGAAGGAGAGCGGTACTTC
>TRBJ2-2|-|TRBV5-4|few
CASSLKGANTGELFF
TGTGCCAGCAGCTTGAAAGGTGCGAACACCGGGGAGCTGTTTTTT
>TRBJ2-1|-|TRBV29-1|many
CSVAKGEQFF
TGCAGCGTTGCTAAGGGTGAGCAGTTCTTC
>TRBJ2-3|TRBD2|TRBV5-1|many
CASTLLAGGPTDTQYF
TGCGCCAGCACCTTACTAGCGGGAGGGCCTACAGATACGCAGTATTTT
>TRBJ2-1|TRBD2|TRBV27|many
CASSPGSAGGNEQFF
TGTGCCAGCAGTCCGGGTAGTGCGGGGGGCAATGAGCAGTTCTTC
>TRBJ2-2|TRBD2|TRBV29-1|many
CSAHGTSGFTGELFF
TGCAGCGCCCACGGGACTAGCGGGTTTACCGGGGAGCTGTTTTTT
>TRBJ1-2|TRBD1|TRBV4-2|medium-sized
CASSQADRDGYTF
TGTGCCAGCAGCCAAGCGGACAGGGATGGCTACACCTTC
>TRBJ2-3|-|TRBV6-6|-
CASRLTTRGDTQYF
TGTGCCAGCAGATTAACGACTCGGGGGGATACGCAGTATTTT
>TRBJ2-2|-|TRBV12-3/TRBV12-4|-
CASSPRVGGPSGELFF
TGTGCCAGCAGTCCGCGGGTTGGAGGGCCGAGCGGGGAGCTGTTTTTT
>TRBJ2-2|-|TRBV30|-
CAWSDRVVYTGELFF
TGTGCCTGGAGTGACAGGGTTGTTTACACCGGGGAGCTGTTTTTT
>TRBJ2-3|TRBD1|TRBV11-2|few
CASSPPGQSTDTQYF
TGTGCCAGCAGCCCCCCGGGACAGAGCACAGATACGCAGTATTTT
>TRBJ2-2|-|TRBV14|-
CASSQGGWNTGELFF
TGTGCCAGCAGCCAAGGAGGGTGGAACACCGGGGAGCTGTTTTTT
>TRBJ1-1|-|TRBV29-1|many
CSVEEPRGTEAFF
TGCAGCGTTGAAGAACCGAGGGGGACTGAAGCTTTCTTT
>TRBJ2-3|TRBD2|TRBV7-9|-
CASRRLAGGNSPTDTQYF
TGTGCCAGCAGGCGACTAGCGGGAGGGAATTCCCCCACAGATACGCAGTATTTT
>TRBJ2-1|TRBD1|TRBV4-3|many
CASSPQGDNEQFF
TGCGCCAGCAGCCCACAGGGGGACAATGAGCAGTTCTTC
>TRBJ2-7|-|TRBV5-1|few
CASSLVSYEQYF
TGCGCCAGTTCGCTGGTATCCTACGAGCAGTACTTC
>TRBJ2-5|-|TRBV7-2|-
CASSLETGTLETQYF
TGTGCCAGCAGCTTAGAGACCGGGACTCTTGAGACCCAGTACTTC
>TRBJ1-5|-|TRBV20-1|many
CSLRGKGYQYQPQHF
TGCAGTCTCCGAGGGAAAGGGTATCAGTATCAGCCCCAGCATTTT